The 25 T cell receptor beta chains below come from one sample, sequenced in a study of shared clonotypes between healthy human individuals. Libraries were prepared by immunoSEQ multiplex PCR; TCRdb keeps only in-frame clonotypes and omits some of them. The data show around 1,900,000 clones, over 85% seen once. It was CD45RO-negative cells, positively selected for CCR7, that made up naive CD8 cells, with terminally differentiated effector memory CD45RA+ cells excluded. The sample was naive CD8+ T cells from PBMCs. The receptor source for this set is a man aged 18 to 29 in good health. Some clones in this sample may be carry-over from other donors' samples.

V and J are TRBV28 and TRBJ2-7; D not resolved. Trimming removed 10 bases from V and 0 bases from J, with 13 bases in between. The CDR3 has 13 amino acids. The germline CDR1 and CDR2 sequences are MDHEN and SYDVKM. The CDR3 spells CATRMTVSYEQYF. CDR3 nucleotide sequence: TGTGCCACCCGAATGACGGTCTCCTACGAGCAGTACTTC.

The gene calls are TRBV11-2 and TRBJ2-2; possibly TRBD1 for D (6 bases). Germline CDR1 is SGHAT and CDR2 is FQNNGV. CDR3 length: 17 residues. Trimming removed 0 bases from V and 1 base from J, with 12 bases in between. CDR3: CASSLDPTGWNTGELFF. In DNA form, the CDR3 reads TGTGCCAGCAGCTTAGATCCCACAGGGTGGAACACCGGGGAGCTGTTTTTT.

The gene calls are TRBV18 and TRBJ2-1; no clear D. The CDR3 is made up of 13 amino acids. Germline assignment: CDR1 KGHSH and CDR2 LQKENI. With 1 base removed from V and 8 bases from J, the gap between germline ends came to 9 bases. The CDR3 sequence: CASSPLVQDEQFF. For the CDR3, the DNA is TGTGCCAGCTCACCACTTGTACAAGATGAGCAGTTCTTC. Full variable domain (rest looked up from reference TRBV18 and TRBJ2-1): NAGVMQNPRHLVRRRGQEARLRCSPMKGHSHVYWYRQLPEEGLKFMVYLQKENIIDESGMPKERFSAEFPKEGPSILRIQQVVRGDSAAYFCASSPLVQDEQFFGPGTRLTVL.

The rearrangement uses TRBV11-2 and TRBJ1-1; D remains unclear. The germline gives CDR1 SGHAT, CDR2 FQNNGV. The V end lost 2 bases, the J end lost 3 bases, and 13 bases lay between the germline ends. This CDR3 region has 15 residues. Written as DNA, the CDR3 is TGTGCCAGCAGCTTACGGGGAGGGAGGTACACTGAAGCTTTCTTT. It translates to CASSLRGGRYTEAFF.

The J gene is TRBJ1-2, the V gene TRBV29-1; TRBD1 matches at 7 bases. The V segment lost 1 base and the J segment 9 bases; nucleotides outside the gene matches: 17. The CDR3 totals 16 residues. Per germline, CDR1 SQVTM and CDR2 ANQGSEA. The DNA for the CDR3 is TGCAGCGTTGAAGGGTATGGGGACAGAAGTATGTGGAGCTACACCTTC. It specifies CSVEGYGDRSMWSYTF.

The chain recombines TRBV19 with TRBJ2-7; no clear D. Germline V gene lookup returns CDR1 LNHDA and CDR2 SQIVND (reference sequence). CDR3 size: 13 residues. Trimming took off 4 bases at V and 3 bases at J, with 10 bases between the two ends. The CDR3 is CASSTRLLYEQYF. The DNA for the CDR3 is TGTGCCAGTAGTACGAGGCTCCTCTACGAGCAGTACTTC.

The chain has TRBV7-2 and TRBJ2-5; TRBD2 matches 7 bases. The CDR3 has 16 residues. With V trimmed by 2 bases and J by 4 bases, 10 bases remained unmatched. Germline CDR1 and CDR2: SGHTA and FQGNSA. CDR3 nucleotide sequence: TGTGCCAGCAGCTTATTTTGGGGGGAGGGCCCAGAGACCCAGTACTTC. It specifies CASSLFWGEGPETQYF.

The J gene is TRBJ2-3, the V gene TRBV27; D may be TRBD1 or TRBD2 (5 bases each). The CDR3 contains 16 residues. Germline CDR1 and CDR2: MNHEY and SMNVEV (reference sequence). Trimming stripped 2 bases from V and 6 bases from J, with 18 bases between. CDR3 loop: CASSLGPGTPSDTQYF. CDR3 coding DNA: TGTGCCAGCAGTTTAGGCCCCGGGACCCCCAGTGATACGCAGTATTTT.

The chain couples TRBV30 to TRBJ1-5; D unclear. Germline CDR1 and CDR2: GTSNPN and SVGIG (reference sequence). V gave up 2 bases and J gave up 2 bases, with 4 bases separating them. The CDR3 totals 12 residues. CDR3 nucleotides: TGTGCCTGGAGTAGTCGCAATCAGCCCCAGCATTTT. It yields the protein CAWSSRNQPQHF. Full variable domain (rest looked up from reference TRBV30 and TRBJ1-5): SQTIHQWPATLVQPVGSPLSLECTVEGTSNPNLYWYRQAAGRGLQLLFYSVGIGQISSEVPQNLSASRPQDRQFILSSKKLLLSDSGFYLCAWSSRNQPQHFGDGTRLSIL.

In DNA form, the CDR3 reads TGTGCCAGCAGCTCCCGACTAGCGGAGACAGATACGCAGTATTTT. Its protein is CASSSRLAETDTQYF. The V call is TRBV7-9, the J call TRBJ2-3, with 9 bases matching TRBD2. The CDR3 extends over 15 amino acids. The germline V gene encodes CDR1 SEHNR and CDR2 FQNEAQ (reference sequence). V was pared by 4 bases and J by 3 bases, with 5 bases of the junction left unmatched. Drawing the rest from reference TRBV7-9 and TRBJ2-3, the complete variable domain is DTGVSQNPRHKITKRGQNVTFRCDPISEHNRLYWYRQTLGQGPEFLTYFQNEAQLEKSRLLSDRFSAERPKGSFSTLEIQRTEQGDSAMYLCASSSRLAETDTQYFGPGTRLTVL.

The CDR3 here is CASGTGYEQYF. The CDR3 DNA follows: TGTGCCAGCGGGACAGGGTACGAGCAGTACTTC. V and J are TRBV5-6 and TRBJ2-7; 9 nucleotides agree with TRBD1. CDR1 SGHDT and CDR2 YYEEEE come from the germline V gene. This CDR3 comprises 11 residues. The V and J ends lost 7 bases and 4 bases, in that order; junction bases with no gene match: 0.

The CDR3 coding sequence is TGCGCCAGCAGTGAGCTAAGGGAAACAGATACGCAGTATTTT. It specifies CASSELRETDTQYF. This chain links TRBV10-1 with TRBJ2-3; no reliable D call. V was shortened by 2 bases and J by 3 bases, with 9 bases between the two germline ends. The CDR3 totals 14 residues. CDR1 and CDR2 (germline): WNHNN, SYGVQD (reference sequence).

The V and J genes are TRBV7-9 and TRBJ2-7; D is possibly TRBD1 (5 bases). The V gene lost 4 bases and the J gene lost 3 bases, with 10 bases spanning the gap. The CDR3 covers 13 residues. Germline V lookup: CDR1 SEHNR, CDR2 FQNEAQ (reference sequence). The CDR3 DNA follows: TGTGCCAGCAGCTACCCCAGGGACTACGAGCAGTACTTC. This codes for CASSYPRDYEQYF.

This CDR3 reads CASSPTGGGAEAFF. The CDR3 DNA sequence: TGTGCCAGCAGTCCCACAGGGGGAGGAGCTGAAGCTTTCTTT. This chain connects TRBV28 to TRBJ1-1; 8 bases are a match to TRBD1. V lost 5 bases, J lost 6 bases, and 8 bases stayed unmatched. CDR3 size: 14 residues. Germline values: CDR1 MDHEN, CDR2 SYDVKM.

The chain's CDR3 is CASSDDGPYEQYF. In DNA, the CDR3 is TGTGCCAGCAGCGACGACGGACCCTACGAGCAGTACTTC. The rearrangement joins TRBV5-5 to TRBJ2-7; D unresolved. Trimming stripped 4 bases from V and 2 bases from J, with 10 bases between. The CDR3 extends over 13 amino acids. Germline CDR1 and CDR2: SGHKS and YYEKEE (reference sequence).

The rearrangement uses TRBV27 and TRBJ2-1; 9 bases line up with TRBD1. Trimming removed 4 bases from V and 4 bases from J; junction bases left unmatched: 11. Germline assignment: CDR1 MNHEY and CDR2 SMNVEV (reference sequence). The CDR3 contains 17 residues. The CDR3 DNA follows: TGTGCCAGCAGTTCCCACGCCGGGACAGGGTCTTACAATGAGCAGTTCTTC. This gives the protein CASSSHAGTGSYNEQFF.

This chain links TRBV4-1 with TRBJ2-7; 12 positions match TRBD2. V shed 0 bases, J shed 7 bases, and the junction held 13 bases outside the gene matches. CDR3 length: 18 residues. CDR1 and CDR2 (germline): MGHRA, YSYEKL. CDR3 nucleotide sequence: TGCGCCAGCAGCCAAGATTTGAGGGTACTAGCGGGAGGTCGGGAGCAGTACTTC. Its translation is CASSQDLRVLAGGREQYF.

This chain connects TRBV4-3 to TRBJ2-3; TRBD2 aligns across 8 bases. Germline V gene lookup returns CDR1 LGHNA and CDR2 YSLEER. The CDR3 has 17 residues. With V trimmed by 1 base and J by 0 bases, 6 bases remained unmatched. The CDR3 loop reads CASSQATLAASTDTQYF. CDR3 coding DNA: TGCGCCAGCAGCCAAGCCACACTAGCGGCGAGCACAGATACGCAGTATTTT.

V and J are TRBV4-1 and TRBJ2-6; D unresolved. The germline gives CDR1 MGHRA, CDR2 YSYEKL. This CDR3 spans 13 amino acids. V lost 4 bases to trimming and J lost 7 bases, with 8 bases between them. CDR3 bases: TGCGCCAGCAGCCCCCGGGTAGCCAACGTCCTGACTTTC. This gives the protein CASSPRVANVLTF.

Details on this clone: Additional DNA sequences in this sample encode the identical CDR3. The gene calls are TRBV9 and TRBJ2-1; 7 bases map to TRBD1. The junction had 6 bases not matched to a gene; V was cut back by 5 bases and J by 4 bases. The CDR3 runs to 14 residues. Looked up from germline, CDR1 is SGDLS and CDR2 is YYNGEE. The CDR3 reads CASSPGQSYNEQFF. The CDR3 DNA sequence: TGTGCCAGCAGTCCGGGACAGTCTTACAATGAGCAGTTCTTC.

The V and J genes are TRBV28 and TRBJ1-2, with TRBD1 identical over 7 bases. Germline loops: CDR1 MDHEN, CDR2 SYDVKM. The CDR3 totals 18 residues. V lost 3 bases to trimming and J lost 0 bases; unmatched junction nucleotides: 13. The CDR3 DNA is TGTGCCAGCAGTTTCTTCGGGACAGCCTCTATAGCTAACTATGGCTACACCTTC. Protein: CASSFFGTASIANYGYTF.

The chain combines TRBV13 with TRBJ1-2; possibly TRBD1 for D (6 bases). This CDR3 is built from 17 residues. Between the trimmed V and J ends, which lost 0 bases and 2 bases, there was a span of 16 bases. The germline gives CDR1 PRHDT, CDR2 FYEKMQ (reference sequence). The CDR3 sequence: CASSLGRGGTPNYGYTF. CDR3 DNA: TGTGCCAGCAGCTTAGGCAGGGGCGGGACCCCAAACTATGGCTACACCTTC.

A word on this clone: This same CDR3 is encoded by further DNA sequences in the sample. The chain is built from TRBV19 and TRBJ1-1, with D possibly TRBD1 on 5 matching bases. The V end lost 3 bases, the J end lost 4 bases, and 12 bases lay between the germline ends. CDR1 is LNHDA and CDR2 is SQIVND in the germline V gene (reference sequence). This CDR3 region has 14 residues. DNA of the CDR3: TGTGCCAGTAGTATTTTGTCGGGGGGCACTGAAGCTTTCTTT. This gives the protein CASSILSGGTEAFF. The full variable domain, completed using reference TRBV19 and TRBJ1-1, is DGGITQSPKYLFRKEGQNVTLSCEQNLNHDAMYWYRQDPGQGLRLIYYSQIVNDFQKGDIAEGYSVSREKKESFPLTVTSAQKNPTAFYLCASSILSGGTEAFFGQGTRLTVV.

The chain is built from TRBV10-3 and TRBJ2-1; 9 bases align to TRBD2. The CDR3 spans 14 residues. With 11 bases clipped from V and 2 bases from J, the junction kept 7 bases outside the gene matches. The V gene's germline CDR1 is ENHRY and CDR2 SYGVKD. The CDR3 sequence: CAVGLAGPYNEQFF. Here the CDR3 DNA reads TGTGCCGTCGGTCTAGCGGGGCCCTACAATGAGCAGTTCTTC.

The chain couples TRBV13 to TRBJ1-1; weak D call: TRBD1 (5 bases). CDR3 length: 15 residues. The germline gives CDR1 PRHDT, CDR2 FYEKMQ (reference sequence). V lost 5 bases and J lost 4, with 17 bases in between. The CDR3 reads CASSPGGTGATEAFF. The CDR3 DNA reads as TGTGCCAGCAGCCCTGGAGGGACGGGCGCCACTGAAGCTTTCTTT.